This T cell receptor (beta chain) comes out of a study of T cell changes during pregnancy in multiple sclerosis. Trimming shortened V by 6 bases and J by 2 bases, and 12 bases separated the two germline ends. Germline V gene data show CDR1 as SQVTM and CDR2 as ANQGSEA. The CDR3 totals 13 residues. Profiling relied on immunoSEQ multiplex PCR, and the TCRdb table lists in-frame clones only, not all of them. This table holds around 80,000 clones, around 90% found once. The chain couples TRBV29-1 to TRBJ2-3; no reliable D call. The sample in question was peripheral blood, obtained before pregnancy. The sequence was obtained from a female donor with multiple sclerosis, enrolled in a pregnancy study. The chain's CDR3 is CSVRVLHTDTQYF. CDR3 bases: TGCAGCGTCCGGGTCCTGCACACAGATACGCAGTATTTT.